This note documents a single T cell receptor (beta chain) sequence. Its antigen is not identified. This entry is derived from a study of T-cell reconstitution after alpha-beta-depleted transplantation in children. Regarding the study as a whole: T cells produced anew were the main source of T-cell counts and diversity one year after transplant. Surviving thymic progenitors and recipient T cells were the source of high TCRbeta diversity at day 60 in some patients.

The CDR3 spans 14 residues. Trimming cost V 6 bases and J 5 bases; bases outside gene matches: 7. Researchers prepared the TCRbeta library using unique molecular identifiers, the study reports. Each CDR3 protein gets one entry after TCRdb re-called the PCR reads with MiXCR. The top ten clones hold 14% of a sample with fewer than 550,000 distinct CDR3 sequences, about an eighth of them seen once. The sample consisted of PBMCs, mostly from graft donor cells, taken 180 days after TCRalphabeta/CD19-depleted stem cell transplant. The genes are TRBV12-3 or TRBV12-4 and TRBJ2-1; TRBD1 agrees at 7 bases. This TCR was sampled from a female patient aged 2 to 10 who had a stem cell transplant for aplastic anemia, so the T cells may come from the graft donor. CDR3 DNA: TGTGCCAGCAGCCTGACAGGGTTTGACAATGAGCAGTTCTTC. Its protein is CASSLTGFDNEQFF.